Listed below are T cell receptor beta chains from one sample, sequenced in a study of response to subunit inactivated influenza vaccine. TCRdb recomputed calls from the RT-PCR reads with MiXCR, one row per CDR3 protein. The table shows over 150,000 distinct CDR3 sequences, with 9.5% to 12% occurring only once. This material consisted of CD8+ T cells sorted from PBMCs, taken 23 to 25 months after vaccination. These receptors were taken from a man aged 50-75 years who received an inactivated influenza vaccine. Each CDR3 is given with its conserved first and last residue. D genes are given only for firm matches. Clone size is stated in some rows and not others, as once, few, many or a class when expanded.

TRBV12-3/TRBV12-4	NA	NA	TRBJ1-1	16	CASSLALSLAGTEAFF	TGTGCCAGCAGTTTAGCGCTAAGTCTGGCAGGCACTGAAGCTTTCTTT
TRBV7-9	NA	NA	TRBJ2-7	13	CASSGQSSYEQYF	TGTGCCAGCTCGGGCCAAAGCTCCTACGAGCAGTACTTC
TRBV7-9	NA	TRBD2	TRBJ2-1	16	CASSLRAGGLYNEQFF	TGTGCCAGCAGCTTACGGGCGGGAGGGTTGTACAATGAGCAGTTCTTC
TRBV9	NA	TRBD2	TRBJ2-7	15	CASSVGSSGGNEQYF	TGTGCCAGCAGCGTAGGTTCTAGCGGGGGGAACGAGCAGTACTTC
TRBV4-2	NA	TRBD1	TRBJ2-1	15	CASSQEGDSYDEQFF	TGTGCCAGCAGCCAAGAAGGGGACAGCTACGATGAGCAGTTCTTC
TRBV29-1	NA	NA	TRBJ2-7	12	CSVLQGAYEQYF	TGCAGCGTTCTTCAGGGAGCCTACGAGCAGTACTTC
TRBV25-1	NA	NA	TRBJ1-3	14	CASSAAGSGNTIYF	TGTGCCAGCAGTGCGGCAGGCTCTGGAAACACCATATATTTT
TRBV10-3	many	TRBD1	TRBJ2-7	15	CAISRDRNRFYEQYF	TGTGCCATCAGCCGGGACAGGAATCGCTTCTACGAGCAGTACTTC
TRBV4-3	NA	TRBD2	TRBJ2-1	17	CASSLGLAGENYNEQFF	TGCGCCAGCAGCCTGGGACTAGCGGGGGAAAACTACAATGAGCAGTTCTTC
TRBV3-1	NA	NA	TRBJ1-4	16	CASSQGIRGAGEKLFF	TGTGCCAGCAGCCAGGGTATACGGGGGGCTGGTGAAAAACTGTTTTTT
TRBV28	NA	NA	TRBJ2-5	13	CASSPTWLETQYF	TGTGCCAGCAGTCCGACTTGGCTCGAGACCCAGTACTTC
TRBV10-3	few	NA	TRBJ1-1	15	CAISEFAIMNTEAFF	TGTGCCATCAGTGAGTTCGCAATTATGAACACTGAAGCTTTCTTT
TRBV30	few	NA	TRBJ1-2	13	CAWMSRRNYGYTF	TGTGCCTGGATGTCACGGCGGAACTATGGCTACACCTTC
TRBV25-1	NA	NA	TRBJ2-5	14	CASSTTVSQETQYF	TGTGCCAGCTCAACGACAGTTTCCCAAGAGACCCAGTACTTC
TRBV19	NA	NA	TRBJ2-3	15	CASSIFGLRTDTQYF	TGTGCCAGTAGTATTTTTGGACTTCGCACAGATACGCAGTATTTT
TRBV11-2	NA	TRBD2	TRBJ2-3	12	CASSLGGGPQYF	TGTGCCAGCAGCTTAGGGGGGGGACCGCAGTATTTT
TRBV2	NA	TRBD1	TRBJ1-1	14	CASSNPGQAPEAFF	TGTGCCAGCAGTAACCCCGGACAGGCCCCTGAAGCTTTCTTT
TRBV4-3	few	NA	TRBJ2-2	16	CASSQVPGAATGELFF	TGCGCCAGCAGCCAAGTACCAGGTGCTGCCACCGGGGAGCTGTTTTTT
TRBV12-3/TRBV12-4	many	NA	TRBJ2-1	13	CASSGSSYNEQFF	TGTGCCAGCTCCGGGAGCTCCTACAATGAGCAGTTCTTC
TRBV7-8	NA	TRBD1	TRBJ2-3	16	CASSLGAGQGSDTQYF	TGTGCCAGCAGCTTAGGTGCCGGACAGGGGTCAGATACGCAGTATTTT
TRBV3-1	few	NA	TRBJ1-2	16	CASSQDWPSREGGYTF	TGTGCCAGCAGCCAAGATTGGCCCTCCAGGGAGGGTGGCTACACCTTC
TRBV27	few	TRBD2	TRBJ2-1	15	CASSLLLAGTNEQFF	TGTGCCAGCAGTTTACTCCTAGCGGGAACAAATGAGCAGTTCTTC
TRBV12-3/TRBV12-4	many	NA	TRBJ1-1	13	CASSLWGGTEAFF	TGTGCCAGCAGTTTATGGGGCGGCACTGAAGCTTTCTTT
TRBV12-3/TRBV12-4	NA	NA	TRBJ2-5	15	CASSLLGIHEETQYF	TGTGCCAGCAGTTTATTGGGGATCCACGAGGAGACCCAGTACTTC
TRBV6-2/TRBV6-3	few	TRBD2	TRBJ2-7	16	CASSYSRTSGNYEQYF	TGTGCCAGCAGTTACTCGAGGACTAGCGGGAACTACGAGCAGTACTTC
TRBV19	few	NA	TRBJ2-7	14	CASSIVPFSYEQYF	TGTGCCAGTAGTATCGTACCTTTCTCCTACGAGCAGTACTTC
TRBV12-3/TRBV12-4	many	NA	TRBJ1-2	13	CASSLGRGYGYTF	TGTGCCAGCAGTTTGGGTAGGGGTTATGGCTACACCTTC
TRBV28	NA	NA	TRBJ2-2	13	CASSEIAQGELFF	TGTGCCAGCAGTGAGATAGCTCAAGGGGAGCTGTTTTTT
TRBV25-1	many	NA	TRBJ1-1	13	CASSLGGRTEAFF	TGTGCCAGCAGCCTGGGGGGAAGGACTGAAGCTTTCTTT
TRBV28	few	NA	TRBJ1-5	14	CASSHGPQEEPQHF	TGTGCCAGCAGTCACGGGCCCCAGGAGGAGCCCCAGCATTTT
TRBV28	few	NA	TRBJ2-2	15	CASSLYQEGTGELFF	TGTGCCAGCAGTTTGTATCAAGAGGGGACCGGGGAGCTGTTTTTT
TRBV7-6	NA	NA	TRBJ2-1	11	CASSLGTERFF	TGTGCCAGCAGCTTAGGGACAGAGCGGTTCTTC
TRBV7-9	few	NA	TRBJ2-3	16	CASTYFQGWGTDTQYF	TGTGCCAGCACCTACTTCCAGGGATGGGGCACAGATACGCAGTATTTT
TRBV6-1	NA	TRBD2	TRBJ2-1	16	CASSWGLAEVYNEQFF	TGTGCCAGCAGCTGGGGACTAGCGGAAGTTTACAATGAGCAGTTCTTC
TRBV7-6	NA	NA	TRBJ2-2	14	CASSLAIEAGELFF	TGTGCCAGCAGCTTAGCGATAGAGGCCGGGGAGCTGTTTTTT
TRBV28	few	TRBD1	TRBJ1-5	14	CASSFQGGNQPQHF	TGTGCCAGCAGTTTCCAGGGGGGCAATCAGCCCCAGCATTTT
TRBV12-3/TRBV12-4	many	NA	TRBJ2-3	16	CASSLRGRSGTDTQYF	TGTGCCAGCAGTTTGAGGGGGAGGAGCGGTACAGATACGCAGTATTTT
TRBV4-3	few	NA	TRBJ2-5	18	CASSQDHPGPIQKETQYF	TGCGCCAGCAGCCAAGATCATCCCGGACCAATACAGAAAGAGACCCAGTACTTC
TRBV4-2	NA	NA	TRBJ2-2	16	CASSQDRSSNTGELFF	TGTGCCAGCAGCCAAGATAGGAGTTCGAACACCGGGGAGCTGTTTTTT
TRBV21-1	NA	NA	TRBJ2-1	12	CASSKAGEEQFF	TGTGCCAGCAGCAAAGCGGGAGAGGAGCAGTTCTTC
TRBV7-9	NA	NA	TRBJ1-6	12	CASSSQDSPLHF	TGTGCCAGCAGCTCCCAAGATTCACCCCTCCACTTT
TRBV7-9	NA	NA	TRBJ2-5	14	CASSTPLGRETQYF	TGTGCCAGCAGCACCCCTCTGGGTCGCGAGACCCAGTACTTC
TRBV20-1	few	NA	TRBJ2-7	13	CSADGSKSYEQYF	TGCAGTGCCGATGGATCCAAATCCTACGAGCAGTACTTC
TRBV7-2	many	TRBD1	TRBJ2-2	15	CASSTGDPGTGELFF	TGTGCCAGCAGCACAGGGGACCCGGGCACCGGGGAGCTGTTTTTT
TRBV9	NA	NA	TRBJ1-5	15	CASSTGQMGNQPQHF	TGTGCCAGCAGCACAGGACAGATGGGCAATCAGCCCCAGCATTTT
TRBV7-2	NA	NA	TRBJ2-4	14	CASSLAGVANIQYF	TGTGCCAGCAGCTTAGCGGGGGTGGCAAACATTCAGTACTTC